What follows is one T cell receptor (beta chain) and its context. The antigen remains unidentified. The record originates from a study of shared clonotypes between healthy human individuals. Findings and caveats of the study: Blood alone was sampled, and tissue repertoires likely differ.

V lost 7 bases and J lost 4, with 17 bases in between. CDR3 length equals 13 residues. CDR1 SQVTM and CDR2 ANQGSEA come from the germline V gene. Selected positively for CCR7 and CD45RO-negative, naive CD8 cells excluded terminally differentiated effector memory CD45RA+ cells. Measured with immunoSEQ multiplex PCR; TCRdb has only the in-frame clones, and not every one. The sample lists about 2.2 million clones; approximately 94% were seen once. The sequenced sample was naive CD8+ T cells from PBMCs. This sequence was found in a man aged 18 to 29 in good health. Some clones in this sample may be carry-over from other donors' samples. The chain is built from TRBV29-1 and TRBJ2-7; perhaps TRBD1 as D (6 bases). CDR3: CSAEQGRGYEQYF. DNA for the CDR3: TGCAGCGCAGAACAGGGAAGAGGTTACGAGCAGTACTTC.